This TCR beta chain was sequenced in a study of cytomegalovirus exposure and HLA in healthy donors. Study-wide results and limits: A list of 150 or so TCR beta chains associated with cytomegalovirus was given.

Concerning this clone: Its cognate antigen is unknown.

PCR amplification relied on 60 Vbeta primers (plus 13 Jbeta primers). Authors' methods: A follow-up analysis tallied 73 million or so unique TCR beta chains, some 9.9 million shared. Measured with immunoSEQ multiplex PCR; TCRdb has only the in-frame clones, and not every one. The DNA was the basis for D and trimming; V, J and clone size are from that table. The repertoire holds over 100,000 clones, with roughly 9.6% as singletons. The donors gave bone marrow, and they were healthy. V shed 3 bases and J shed 5 bases, with 10 bases lying between them. Germline CDR1 reads MNHEY; CDR2 reads SVGAGI. The CDR3 loop spans 13 amino acids.

The receptor comes from a middle-aged woman in good health and CMV-seropositive. Sequencing input: PBMCs. This chain links TRBV6-5 with TRBJ1-1, with D unclear. The CDR3 nucleotides are TGTGCCAGCAGTTATATCGCCGGGACTGAAGCTTTCTTT. Amino acids: CASSYIAGTEAFF.